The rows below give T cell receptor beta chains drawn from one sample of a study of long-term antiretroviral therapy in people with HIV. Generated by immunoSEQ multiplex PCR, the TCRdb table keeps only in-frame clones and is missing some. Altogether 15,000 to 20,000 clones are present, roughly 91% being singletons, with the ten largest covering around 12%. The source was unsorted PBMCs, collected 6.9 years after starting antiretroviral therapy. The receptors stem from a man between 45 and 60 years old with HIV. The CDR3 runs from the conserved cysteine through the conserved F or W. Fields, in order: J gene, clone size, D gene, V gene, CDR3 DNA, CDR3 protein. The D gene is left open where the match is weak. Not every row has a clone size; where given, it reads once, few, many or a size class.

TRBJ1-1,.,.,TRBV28,TGTGCCAGCAAATATCAGGGTGATAACACTGAAGCTTTCTTT,CASKYQGDNTEAFF
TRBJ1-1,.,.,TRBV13,TGTGCCAGCAGCTTCGGGGGGGACACTGAAGCTTTCTTT,CASSFGGDTEAFF
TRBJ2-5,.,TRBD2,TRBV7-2,TGTGCCAGCAGCTTCCTGTCGGGCGGGAGAGGGGAGACCCAGTACTTC,CASSFLSGGRGETQYF
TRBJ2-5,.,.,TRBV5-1,TGCGCCAGCAGCTTGGTAGGGGGTTCACAAGAGACCCAGTACTTC,CASSLVGGSQETQYF
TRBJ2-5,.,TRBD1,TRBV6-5,TGTGCCAGCAGTTACGGACAGGGGGAGACCCAGTACTTC,CASSYGQGETQYF
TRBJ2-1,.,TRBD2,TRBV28,TGTGCCAGCAGTTTCTTAGCGGGAAGGGGTGAGCAGTTCTTC,CASSFLAGRGEQFF
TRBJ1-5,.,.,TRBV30,TGTGCCTGGAGTGTAGACAGCAATCAGCCCCAGCATTTT,CAWSVDSNQPQHF
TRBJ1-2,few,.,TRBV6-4,TGTGCCAGCAGGGCCCGGGACAAGGGCCCGATAACCTTC,CASRARDKGPITF
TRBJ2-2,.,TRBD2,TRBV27,TGTGCCAGCAGGCCGCTATTCGGGAGGGCCAACACCGGGGAGCTGTTTTTT,CASRPLFGRANTGELFF
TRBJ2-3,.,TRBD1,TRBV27,TGTGCCAGCAGTCCCCTGACAGGGGGCACAGATACGCAGTATTTT,CASSPLTGGTDTQYF
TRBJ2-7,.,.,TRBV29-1,TGCAGCGTTGAATCTGACAGGACCTACGAGCAGTACTTC,CSVESDRTYEQYF
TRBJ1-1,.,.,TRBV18,TGTGCCAGCTCACCTTCCACGATCATGAACACTGAAGCTTTCTTT,CASSPSTIMNTEAFF